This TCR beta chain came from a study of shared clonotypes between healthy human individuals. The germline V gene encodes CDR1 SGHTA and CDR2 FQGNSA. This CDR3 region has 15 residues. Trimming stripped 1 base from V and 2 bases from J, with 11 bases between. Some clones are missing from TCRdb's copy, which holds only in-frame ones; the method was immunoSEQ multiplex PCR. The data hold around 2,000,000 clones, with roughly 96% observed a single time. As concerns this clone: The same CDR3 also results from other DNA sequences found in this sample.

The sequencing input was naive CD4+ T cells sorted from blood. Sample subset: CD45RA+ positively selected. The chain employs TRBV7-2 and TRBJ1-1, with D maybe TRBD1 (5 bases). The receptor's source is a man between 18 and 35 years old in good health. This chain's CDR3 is CASSLVTGVNTEAFF. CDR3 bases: TGTGCCAGCAGCTTAGTGACGGGGGTAAACACTGAAGCTTTCTTT.